The 22 T cell receptor beta chains reported below all come from one sample, sequenced in a study of control samples from healthy donors and cancer patients. Only in-frame clones appear in the TCRdb table, and some are missing; sequencing was by immunoSEQ multiplex PCR. The table records some 130,000 clones, roughly 95% of them present only once. Sequencing input: blood. The source of these receptors is a young man in good health.

The V and J genes are TRBV9 and TRBJ1-1; the match to TRBD1 covers 10 bases. Germline assignment: CDR1 SGDLS and CDR2 YYNGEE. CDR3 size: 14 residues. The trim removed 3 bases at V and 4 bases at J, leaving 3 bases unmatched. The CDR3 is CASSGTGGFTEAFF. In nucleotides, the CDR3 is TGTGCCAGCAGCGGGACAGGGGGATTCACTGAAGCTTTCTTT.

This chain links TRBV30 with TRBJ2-7; TRBD1 is a possible D gene (5 bases). The CDR3 runs to 16 residues. Germline CDR1 and CDR2: GTSNPN and SVGIG (reference sequence). The V gene lost 3 bases and the J gene lost 3 bases, with 21 bases spanning the gap. CDR3 sequence: CAWSQNLGRAFYEQYF. The CDR3 DNA reads as TGTGCCTGGAGCCAAAACCTCGGCAGGGCTTTCTACGAGCAGTACTTC. The full variable domain, its missing parts supplied by reference TRBV30 and TRBJ2-7, is SQTIHQWPATLVQPVGSPLSLECTVEGTSNPNLYWYRQAAGRGLQLLFYSVGIGQISSEVPQNLSASRPQDRQFILSSKKLLLSDSGFYLCAWSQNLGRAFYEQYFGPGTRLTVT.

Only one count was recorded for this clone. The chain is built from TRBV11-2 and TRBJ1-2, with a weak D call TRBD1 (6 bases). V gave up 5 bases and J gave up 5 bases, with 18 bases separating them. The CDR3 has 15 amino acids. Germline V CDR1 and CDR2: SGHAT, FQNNGV. The CDR3 sequence is CASSPRGDTRYGYTF. In DNA, the CDR3 is TGTGCCAGCAGCCCGAGGGGGGACACGCGGTATGGCTACACCTTC.

The chain employs TRBV2 and TRBJ1-1, with a weak D call TRBD1 (5 bases). The germline gives CDR1 SNHLY, CDR2 FYNNEI. V was cut by 11 bases and J by 2 bases, with 15 bases left in between. This CDR3 is 13 amino acids long. CDR3 bases: TGTGCCTCCTTGGGACGGGGAAACACTGAAGCTTTCTTT. Encoded protein: CASLGRGNTEAFF.

The chain is built from TRBV5-1 and TRBJ2-3, with TRBD2 matching 11 bases. V lost 5 bases, J lost 6 bases, and 8 bases stayed unmatched. Germline CDR1 reads SGHRS; CDR2 reads YFSETQ. The CDR3 is made up of 15 amino acids. For the CDR3, the DNA is TGCGCCAGCAGATCCACTAGCGGGAGTGGGGATACGCAGTATTTT. Translation gives CASRSTSGSGDTQYF.

In its sample, this clone was seen once. This chain uses TRBV5-1 with TRBJ1-3; TRBD1 matches 9 bases. Trimming at V came to 4 bases and at J to 0 bases, leaving 5 bases not matched to a gene. Germline V CDR1 and CDR2: SGHRS, YFSETQ. The length of the CDR3 is 16 residues. CDR3 coding DNA: TGCGCCAGCAGCCCAGGACAGGGGTTCTCTGGAAACACCATATATTTT. Translating it yields CASSPGQGFSGNTIYF.

This clone was counted a single time. This chain connects TRBV5-5 to TRBJ1-2; unclear D gene. This CDR3 contains 11 residues. V was shortened by 5 bases and J by 7 bases, with 9 bases between the two germline ends. Per germline, CDR1 SGHKS and CDR2 YYEKEE (reference sequence). CDR3 in amino acids: CASRQSAGYTF. DNA of the CDR3: TGTGCCAGCAGGCAAAGTGCTGGCTACACCTTC.

The J gene is TRBJ2-3, the V gene TRBV18, with 11 bases that match TRBD2. Germline CDR1 KGHSH, CDR2 LQKENI. Germline trimming cut 5 bases from V and 1 base from J; bases unmatched to any gene: 2. This CDR3 region has 15 residues. The DNA of the CDR3 is TGTGCCAGCTCAGCGACTAGCGGGGGCACAGATACGCAGTATTTT. It specifies CASSATSGGTDTQYF.

V is TRBV7-2 and J is TRBJ2-3; D remains ambiguous. This CDR3 region has 13 residues. Trimming removed 4 bases at V and 1 base at J, with 6 bases between. Germline lookup yields CDR1 SGHTA and CDR2 FQGNSA. The chain's CDR3 is CASSSQGTDTQYF. DNA for the CDR3: TGTGCCAGCAGCTCACAAGGCACAGATACGCAGTATTTT.

The chain employs TRBV28 and TRBJ1-2, with D possibly matching TRBD1 (6 bases). From germline, CDR1 is MDHEN and CDR2 SYDVKM. Trimming took 4 bases from V and 6 from J, leaving 15 bases between them. The CDR3 is 14 residues long. CDR3 DNA: TGTGCCAGCAGTTGGGGTATCACAGGGAATGGCTACACCTTC. It yields the protein CASSWGITGNGYTF.

This clone has just a few counts. The chain recombines TRBV5-5 with TRBJ1-4, with 8 positions matching TRBD1. The J segment lost 8 bases and the V segment lost 4 bases, leaving 16 bases of the junction unmatched. This CDR3 is built from 17 residues. The germline gives CDR1 SGHKS, CDR2 YYEKEE (reference sequence). The CDR3 protein is CASSAGTGNNLYEKLFF. The DNA of the CDR3 is TGTGCCAGCAGCGCCGGGACAGGCAACAATTTGTACGAAAAACTGTTTTTT.

The J gene is TRBJ2-4, the V gene TRBV11-3, with D perhaps being TRBD1 or TRBD2 (5 bases each). Germline CDR1 is SGHNT and CDR2 is YENEEA. V was cut by 2 bases and J by 7 bases, with 9 bases left in between. CDR3 size: 13 residues. This chain's CDR3 is CASSLTRDNIQYF. In DNA, the CDR3 is TGTGCCAGCAGCTTAACCAGGGACAACATTCAGTACTTC.

The chain employs TRBV5-5 and TRBJ1-4; TRBD1 matches 8 bases. Germline V gene data show CDR1 as SGHKS and CDR2 as YYEKEE (reference sequence). The CDR3 has 16 amino acids. The junction had 12 bases not matched to a gene; V was cut back by 3 bases and J by 8 bases. CDR3 protein: CASSSTDRVRIEKLFF. CDR3 bases: TGTGCCAGCAGCTCAACGGACAGGGTCAGGATCGAAAAACTGTTTTTT. The entire variable domain, with the rest obtained from reference TRBV5-5 and TRBJ1-4, is as follows: DAGVTQSPTHLIKTRGQQVTLRCSPISGHKSVSWYQQVLGQGPQFIFQYYEKEERGRGNFPDRFSARQFPNYSSELNVNALLLGDSALYLCASSSTDRVRIEKLFFGSGTQLSVL.

The CDR3 sequence is CASSLGAAAGGEQYF. In DNA form, the CDR3 reads TGCGCCAGCAGCTTGGGAGCTGCGGCGGGGGGGGAGCAGTACTTC. The chain is built from TRBV5-1 and TRBJ2-7; TRBD2 matches at 9 bases. V trimming: 0 bases; J trimming: 7 bases; junction bases outside the gene matches: 8. This CDR3 has 15 residues. CDR1 and CDR2 (germline): SGHRS, YFSETQ.

This rearrangement joins TRBV27 to TRBJ1-6, with D tentatively TRBD1 (6 bases). Deletions cut 2 bases from V and 6 bases from J, with 14 bases between. This CDR3 comprises 16 residues. Per germline, CDR1 MNHEY and CDR2 SMNVEV (reference sequence). The CDR3 DNA reads as TGTGCCAGCAGTTTAAAGTGGGGGCTGTTTAATTCACCCCTCCACTTT. Encoded protein: CASSLKWGLFNSPLHF.

The genes are TRBV7-9 and TRBJ1-2; 8 nucleotides agree with TRBD1. In germline, CDR1 is SEHNR, CDR2 FQNEAQ (reference sequence). J lost 7 bases, V lost 1 base, and 8 bases had no gene match. This CDR3 has 15 amino acids. For the CDR3, the DNA is TGTGCCAGCAGCTTAGGTTCCAGGGGGCAAGCTGGCTACACCTTC. Its protein product is CASSLGSRGQAGYTF.

This sequence joins TRBV6-6 and TRBJ1-5; the match to TRBD1 covers 10 bases. V shed 6 bases and J 7 bases; nucleotides not matched to a gene: 9. The CDR3 spans 15 residues. CDR1 and CDR2 (germline): MNHNY, SVGAGI (reference sequence). The CDR3 here is CASRGGTGVEQPQHF. In DNA, the CDR3 is TGTGCCAGCAGGGGCGGGACAGGGGTAGAACAGCCCCAGCATTTT.

This chain joins TRBV6-6 and TRBJ1-1; D is undetermined. There are 15 residues in the CDR3. Germline V gene sequence: CDR1 MNHNY, CDR2 SVGAGI (reference sequence). Trimming stripped 5 bases from V and 8 bases from J, with 21 bases between. The CDR3 DNA sequence: TGTGCCAGCAGTCCCCAGGACTATCCCCGTAGAGAAGCTTTCTTT. Amino acid sequence: CASSPQDYPRREAFF.

This sequence joins TRBV19 and TRBJ2-7, with TRBD1 as a possible D gene (7 bases). Trimming left V 10 bases short and J 3 bases short, with 16 bases between. The CDR3 totals 13 residues. Germline-derived CDR1 and CDR2 are LNHDA and SQIVND (reference sequence). This CDR3 is CATSQGGGYEQYF. CDR3 bases: TGTGCCACGTCCCAGGGGGGAGGCTACGAGCAGTACTTC.

The CDR3 is CASSEVQTSNYGYTF. The DNA for the CDR3 is TGTGCCAGCAGTGAAGTCCAGACTTCTAACTATGGCTACACCTTC. The chain joins TRBV6-1 to TRBJ1-2; D unclear. Germline V CDR1 and CDR2: MNHNS, SASEGT. Trimming cost V 1 base and J 0 bases, with 9 bases left between them. The CDR3 has 15 amino acids.

The sample holds one count of this clone. The chain recombines TRBV7-9 with TRBJ2-7; D could derive from TRBD1 or TRBD2 (5 bases each). Per the germline V gene, CDR1 is SEHNR and CDR2 is FQNEAQ (reference sequence). Deletions cut 2 bases from V and 7 bases from J, with 15 bases between. This CDR3 spans 14 amino acids. This CDR3 reads CASSLSGRWGEQYF. Here the CDR3 DNA reads TGTGCCAGCAGCTTATCGGGACGCTGGGGGGAGCAGTACTTC.

The rearrangement joins TRBV19 to TRBJ2-5; D is perhaps TRBD2 (7 bases). V gave up 5 bases and J gave up 0 bases, with 13 bases separating them. The CDR3 is made up of 15 amino acids. The germline gives CDR1 LNHDA, CDR2 SQIVND (reference sequence). The CDR3 is CASSPGGPDQETQYF. In DNA form, the CDR3 reads TGTGCCAGTAGTCCCGGGGGGCCCGACCAAGAGACCCAGTACTTC.